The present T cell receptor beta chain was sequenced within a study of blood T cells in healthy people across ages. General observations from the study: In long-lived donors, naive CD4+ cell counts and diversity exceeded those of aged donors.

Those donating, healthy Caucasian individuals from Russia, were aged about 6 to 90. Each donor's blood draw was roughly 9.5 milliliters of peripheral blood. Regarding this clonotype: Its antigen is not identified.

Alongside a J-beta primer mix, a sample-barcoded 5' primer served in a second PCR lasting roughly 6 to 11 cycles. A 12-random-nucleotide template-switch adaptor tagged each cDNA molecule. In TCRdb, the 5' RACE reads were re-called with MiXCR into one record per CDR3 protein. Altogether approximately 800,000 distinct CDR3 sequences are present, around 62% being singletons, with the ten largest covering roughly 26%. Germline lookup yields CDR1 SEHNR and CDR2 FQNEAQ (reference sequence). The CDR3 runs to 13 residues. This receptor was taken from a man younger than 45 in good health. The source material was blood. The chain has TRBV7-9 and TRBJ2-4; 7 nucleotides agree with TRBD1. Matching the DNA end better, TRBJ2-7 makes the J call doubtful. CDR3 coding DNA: TGTGCCATACACCGGGACAGCGGCTACGAGCAGTACTTC. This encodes CAIHRDSGYEQYF.